This TCR beta chain was identified during a study of control samples from healthy donors and cancer patients. V dropped 0 bases and J dropped 2 bases, with 8 bases sitting between them. Per germline, CDR1 SGHNT and CDR2 YYREEE (reference sequence). The CDR3 has 14 amino acids. Sequencing used immunoSEQ multiplex PCR; TCRdb keeps in-frame clones, though not all of them. Altogether about 97,000 clones are present, roughly 94% being singletons, with the ten largest covering roughly 2.5%. The V call is TRBV5-4, the J call TRBJ1-1; possibly TRBD1 for D (5 bases). The sequencing sample was made of blood. This TCR was recovered from a woman aged 18-30 years in good health. The CDR3 spells CASSLGRVNTEAFF. The CDR3 region has the DNA TGTGCCAGCAGCTTGGGCAGGGTAAACACTGAAGCTTTCTTT.